These 9 T cell receptor beta chains share one sample of origin, sequenced in a study of T cells after yellow fever vaccination. TCRdb reprocessed the 5' RACE reads with MiXCR, giving one entry per CDR3 protein. This sample has approximately 510,000 distinct CDR3 sequences, with just over 20% found just once. The sample here was PBMCs, taken less than 25 days after the first yellow fever vaccination. The receptors were gathered from a man aged 18 to 29 who received the YFV17D yellow fever vaccine.

This chain links TRBV6-5 with TRBJ1-5; 8 positions agree with TRBD1. CDR1 MNHEY and CDR2 SVGAGI come from the germline V gene. CDR3 length: 17 amino acids. J gave up 6 bases and V 0 bases, and 10 bases lay outside the gene matches. The CDR3 DNA follows: TGTGCCAGCAGTTACTCGCCACAGGGGGGGCTGGGTCAGCCCCAGCATTTT. As protein: CASSYSPQGGLGQPQHF.

The rearrangement links TRBV4-3 to TRBJ2-1, with D perhaps TRBD1 (5 bases). Germline CDR1 LGHNA, CDR2 YSLEER. V lost 0 bases and J 5 bases, leaving 11 bases between the germline ends. This CDR3 has 15 amino acids. Here the CDR3 DNA reads TGCGCCAGCAGCCAAGATTCAGGGTTACACAATGAGCAGTTCTTC. This gives the protein CASSQDSGLHNEQFF.

This clonotype was recorded a few times. V usage is TRBV4-3 and J usage is TRBJ2-4, with D maybe TRBD1 (5 bases). In germline, CDR1 is LGHNA, CDR2 YSLEER. Trimming took off 2 bases at V and 5 bases at J, with 16 bases between the two ends. The CDR3 covers 16 residues. The CDR3 bases are TGCGCCAGCAGCCAAAAGGGGCCAAGTCCCGAAAACATTCAGTACTTC. Its protein product is CASSQKGPSPENIQYF.

The gene calls are TRBV7-6 and TRBJ2-5, with 15 bases fitting TRBD2. Germline V gene sequence: CDR1 SGHVS, CDR2 FNYEAQ. This CDR3 spans 15 amino acids. V lost 10 bases to trimming and J lost 2 bases; unmatched junction nucleotides: 5. CDR3: CATGLAGGLQETQYF. CDR3 nucleotide sequence: TGTGCCACAGGACTAGCGGGGGGGCTACAAGAGACCCAGTACTTC.

The V gene is TRBV5-1, the J gene TRBJ2-7; perhaps TRBD1 as D (5 bases). The CDR3 has 12 residues. CDR1 and CDR2 from the germline V gene are SGHRS and YFSETQ. Trimming removed 3 bases from V and 8 bases from J, with 12 bases in between. CDR3 protein: CASSSNLDKQYF. In nucleotides, the CDR3 is TGCGCCAGCAGCTCTAACCTGGACAAGCAGTACTTC.

This clonotype showed up just a few times. The rearrangement links TRBV20-1 to TRBJ2-5; a possible D gene is TRBD1 (5 bases). The CDR3 runs to 13 residues. Germline V gene sequence: CDR1 DFQATT, CDR2 SNEGSKA (reference sequence). V was cut by 0 bases and J by 4 bases, with 9 bases left in between. CDR3 sequence reads: CSARDVGVETQYF. Here the CDR3 DNA reads TGCAGTGCTAGAGATGTAGGGGTAGAGACCCAGTACTTC.

V is TRBV7-6 and J is TRBJ1-1; no clear D gene. The germline gives CDR1 SGHVS, CDR2 FNYEAQ. V was shortened by 5 bases and J by 2 bases, with 18 bases between the two germline ends. CDR3 size: 16 residues. CDR3 region: CASSITLPTVNTEAFF. In DNA form, the CDR3 reads TGTGCCAGCAGCATTACTCTACCTACCGTCAACACTGAAGCTTTCTTT. Full variable domain (remainder filled in from reference TRBV7-6 and TRBJ1-1): GAGVSQSPRYKVTKRGQDVALRCDPISGHVSLYWYRQALGQGPEFLTYFNYEAQQDKSGLPNDRFSAERPEGSISTLTIQRTEQRDSAMYRCASSITLPTVNTEAFFGQGTRLTVV.

The J gene is TRBJ1-5, the V gene TRBV19; 12 positions match TRBD1. This CDR3 region has 16 residues. V dropped 5 bases and J dropped 5; count of bases not matched to a gene: 7. The germline V gene has CDR1 LNHDA and CDR2 SQIVND (reference sequence). CDR3 DNA sequence: TGTGCCAGTAGTGGCCGGGACAGGGGGCACGATCAGCCCCAGCATTTT. This encodes CASSGRDRGHDQPQHF.

In regard to this clonotype: This clone may be a read error of a much larger clone one base away. The rearrangement uses TRBV5-6 and TRBJ1-2; D might be TRBD1 (5 bases). This CDR3 has 14 residues. Germline assignment: CDR1 SGHDT and CDR2 YYEEEE. In nucleotides, the CDR3 is TGTGCCAGCAGCTTACAGGATACTAACTATGGCTGCACCTTC. It yields the protein CASSLQDTNYGCTF.